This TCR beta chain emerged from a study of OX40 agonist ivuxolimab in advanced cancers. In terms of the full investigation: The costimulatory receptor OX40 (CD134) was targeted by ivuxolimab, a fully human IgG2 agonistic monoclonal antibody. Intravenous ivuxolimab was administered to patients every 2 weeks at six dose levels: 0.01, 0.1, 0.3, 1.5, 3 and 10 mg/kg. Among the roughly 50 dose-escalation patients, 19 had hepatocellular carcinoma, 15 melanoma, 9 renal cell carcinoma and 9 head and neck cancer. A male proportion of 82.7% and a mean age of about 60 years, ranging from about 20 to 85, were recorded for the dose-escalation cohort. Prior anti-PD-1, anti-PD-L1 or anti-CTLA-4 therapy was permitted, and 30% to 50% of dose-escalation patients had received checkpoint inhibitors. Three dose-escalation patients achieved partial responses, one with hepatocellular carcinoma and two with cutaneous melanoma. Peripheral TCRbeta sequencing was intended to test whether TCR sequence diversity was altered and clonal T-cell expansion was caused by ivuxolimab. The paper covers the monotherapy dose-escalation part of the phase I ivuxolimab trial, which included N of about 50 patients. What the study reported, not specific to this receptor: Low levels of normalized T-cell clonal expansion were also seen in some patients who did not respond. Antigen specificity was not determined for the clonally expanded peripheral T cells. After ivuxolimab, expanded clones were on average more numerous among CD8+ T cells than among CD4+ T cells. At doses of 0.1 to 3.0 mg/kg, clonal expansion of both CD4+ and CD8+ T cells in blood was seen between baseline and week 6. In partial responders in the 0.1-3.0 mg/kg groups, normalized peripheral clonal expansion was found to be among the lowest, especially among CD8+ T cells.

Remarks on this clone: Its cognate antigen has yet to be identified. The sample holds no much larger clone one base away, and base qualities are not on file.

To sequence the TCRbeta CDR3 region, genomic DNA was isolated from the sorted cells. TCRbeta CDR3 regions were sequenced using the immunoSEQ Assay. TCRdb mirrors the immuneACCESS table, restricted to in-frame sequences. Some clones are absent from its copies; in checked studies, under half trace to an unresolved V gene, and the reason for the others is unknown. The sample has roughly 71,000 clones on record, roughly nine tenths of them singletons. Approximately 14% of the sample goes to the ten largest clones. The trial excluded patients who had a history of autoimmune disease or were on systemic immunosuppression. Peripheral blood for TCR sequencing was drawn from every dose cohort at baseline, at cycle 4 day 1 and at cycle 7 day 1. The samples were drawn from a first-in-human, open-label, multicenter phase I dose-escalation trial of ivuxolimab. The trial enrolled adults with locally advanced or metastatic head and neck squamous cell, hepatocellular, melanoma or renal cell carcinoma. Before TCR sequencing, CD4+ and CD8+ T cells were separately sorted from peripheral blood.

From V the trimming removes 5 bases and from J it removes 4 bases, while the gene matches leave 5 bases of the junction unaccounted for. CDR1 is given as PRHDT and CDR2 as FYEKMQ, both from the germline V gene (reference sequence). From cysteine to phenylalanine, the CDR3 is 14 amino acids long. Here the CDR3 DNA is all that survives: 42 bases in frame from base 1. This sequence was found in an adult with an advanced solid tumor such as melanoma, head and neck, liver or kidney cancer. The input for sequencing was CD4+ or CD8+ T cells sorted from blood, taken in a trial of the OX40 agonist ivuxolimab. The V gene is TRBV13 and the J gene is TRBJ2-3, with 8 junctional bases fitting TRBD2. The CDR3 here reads CASSPGGPADTQYF. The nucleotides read TGTGCCAGCAGCCCGGGGGGGCCCGCAGATACGCAGTATTTT.